This is a list of T cell receptor beta chains from one sample in a study of shared clonotypes between healthy human individuals. Assay: immunoSEQ multiplex PCR; the TCRdb copy retains only in-frame clones and omits some. The data show 1.5 million to 2.5 million clones, over 85% seen once. Source material: naive CD8+ T cells sorted from blood. All receptors come from a man aged 18 to 30 in good health. Each CDR3 is given without its conserved first and last residue. The order of the fields is V gene, CDR3 protein.

v_gene: TRBV27
CDR3aa: ASSFIGGEQY

v_gene: TRBV7-6
CDR3aa: ASSSDDGLNEKLF

v_gene: TRBV2
CDR3aa: ASKVRGGTEAF

v_gene: TRBV13
CDR3aa: ASSLGPSNEKLF

v_gene: TRBV27
CDR3aa: ASALDRDYEQY

v_gene: TRBV4-1
CDR3aa: ASSLPTANYGYT

v_gene: TRBV30
CDR3aa: AWSAGAGHSYEQY

v_gene: TRBV5-6
CDR3aa: ASSLGTGATISRANVLT

v_gene: TRBV6-5
CDR3aa: ASLSVDGGYT

v_gene: TRBV6-1
CDR3aa: ASSARDVLSSNYGYT

v_gene: TRBV7-9
CDR3aa: ASSETRPEKLF

v_gene: TRBV27
CDR3aa: ASSYSSNQPQH

v_gene: TRBV7-9
CDR3aa: ASSSTSGIISYEQY

v_gene: TRBV6-1
CDR3aa: ATRTAKYEQY

v_gene: TRBV6-1
CDR3aa: ASSEKGVSIVRQPQH

v_gene: TRBV28
CDR3aa: ASSSPHSLVQETQY

v_gene: TRBV7-2
CDR3aa: ASSLVAGYSYNSPLH

v_gene: TRBV4-1
CDR3aa: ASSQTSGEAYEQY

v_gene: TRBV27
CDR3aa: ASSLSGRLGDTQY

v_gene: TRBV12-5
CDR3aa: ASGLAQTTGLGNQPQH

v_gene: TRBV6-5
CDR3aa: ATGPNYGYT

v_gene: TRBV5-6
CDR3aa: ASSQGLAGDTGELF

v_gene: TRBV19
CDR3aa: ASSIRGGQADGYT

v_gene: TRBV13
CDR3aa: ASSKNKGRELF

v_gene: TRBV28
CDR3aa: ASSPGLAWSGANVLT

v_gene: TRBV10-3
CDR3aa: AIKGTGLNTEAF

v_gene: TRBV13
CDR3aa: ASSSPSGTEEETQY

v_gene: TRBV7-9
CDR3aa: ASSAGGGLVVLGETQY

v_gene: TRBV13
CDR3aa: ASSLGEWTGSQTNYGYT

v_gene: TRBV9
CDR3aa: ASSPGPNTEAF

v_gene: TRBV11-2
CDR3aa: ASSLIQGAEQY

v_gene: TRBV7-9
CDR3aa: ASSFAGGGTDTQY

v_gene: TRBV2
CDR3aa: ASIIGPFEGQPQH

v_gene: TRBV11-2
CDR3aa: ASSFSGGTF

v_gene: TRBV9
CDR3aa: ASSEDGSGVDTQY

v_gene: TRBV5-1
CDR3aa: ASSLMWEWSYEQY

v_gene: TRBV5-5
CDR3aa: ASSLRLLPRYEQY

v_gene: TRBV5-1
CDR3aa: ASSLEAGYTEAF

v_gene: TRBV7-6
CDR3aa: ASSRFGGLLANEKLF

v_gene: TRBV6-5
CDR3aa: ASTRTSGNDEQF

v_gene: TRBV6-6
CDR3aa: ASRPGQGAFHYEQY

v_gene: TRBV6-1
CDR3aa: ASSELGGTTYEQY

v_gene: TRBV5-8
CDR3aa: ASSTGVAGHTGELF

v_gene: TRBV12-5
CDR3aa: ASGVTSSGANVLT

v_gene: TRBV4-1
CDR3aa: ASSQVDSYEQY

v_gene: TRBV30
CDR3aa: AWRGGDSILWRGEKLF

v_gene: TRBV28
CDR3aa: ASKMSGSTGELF

v_gene: TRBV27
CDR3aa: ASSLGDHPQY

v_gene: TRBV19
CDR3aa: ASRTGTETRGELF

v_gene: TRBV5-4
CDR3aa: ASRTGPEDTEAF

v_gene: TRBV28
CDR3aa: ASTRPFSGYGYT

v_gene: TRBV2
CDR3aa: ASSGRGGPNTGELF

v_gene: TRBV4-1
CDR3aa: ASSPSGSFYEQY

v_gene: TRBV10-1
CDR3aa: ASSEEFQETQY

v_gene: TRBV7-8
CDR3aa: ASSSTDRGTEKLF